This T cell receptor (beta chain) emerged from a study of prognosis after radiotherapy for stage I lung cancer. In the study overall: Medical inoperability was considered to apply to all enrolled non-small cell lung cancer patients.

Sample collection consisted of about 6 milliliters of peripheral blood drawn at each of two time points. Germline lookup yields CDR1 GTSNPN and CDR2 SVGIG (reference sequence). V lost 3 bases, J lost 7 bases, and 14 bases stayed unmatched. The CDR3 extends over 15 amino acids. This clonotype was found many times. Genomic DNA served as the source from which two-round multiplex PCR generated TCR beta CDR3 amplicons. Individual primers that were specific to each TRBV and TRBJ gene served in first-round PCR. TCRdb re-called the multiplex PCR reads through MiXCR, storing one row per CDR3 protein. The table lists roughly 14,000 distinct CDR3 sequences, roughly 29% of them singletons.

The TCR comes from a donor of 50 years or more with non-small cell lung cancer. Sequencing was performed on PBMCs, taken before or after stereotactic body radiation therapy (not recorded which). The chain carries TRBV30 and TRBJ2-5, with 7 nucleotides matching TRBD1. The CDR3 spells CAWRAGRRQGLTQYF. CDR3 sequence (DNA): TGTGCCTGGAGAGCTGGAAGAAGACAGGGCCTGACCCAGTACTTC.